This T cell receptor beta chain was captured by sequencing in a study of T cell repertoires in cytomegalovirus infection. Across the whole study: Both a matching HLA type and CMV infection were indicated by public TCR beta signatures. Notes on the study in general: Across the ex vivo response, the dominant clonotypes were HLA-C-restricted CMV-specific TCR beta clonotypes.

This clonotype was counted at least ten times. What it binds is unknown. V gave up 7 bases and J gave up 2 bases, with 12 bases separating them. CDR1 is MNHEY and CDR2 is SVGAGI in the germline V gene. The CDR3 contains 15 residues. Each CDR3 protein is one row after TCRdb ran MiXCR on the reads. The sample records 100,000 to 150,000 distinct CDR3 sequences, more than 7% being singletons. The chain uses TRBV6-5 and TRBJ1-6; the D is unclear. This clonotype was obtained from a human donor in good health (CMV status not recorded). Some clones in this sample may be carry-over from other donors' samples. Sequenced: PBMCs. CDR3: CASTPGLTYNSPLHF. The CDR3 DNA is TGTGCCAGCACCCCCGGACTGACCTATAATTCACCCCTCCACTTT.